Presented here are 6 T cell receptor beta chains from one specimen sequenced in a study of blood T cells in healthy people across ages. PCR was performed a second time for about 7 to 11 cycles using a sample-barcoded 5' primer and a J-beta primer mix. MiXCR was run by TCRdb on the 5' RACE reads, yielding one entry per CDR3 protein. The sample lists about 1.8 million distinct CDR3 sequences; roughly 52% were seen once. The material sequenced was blood. These receptors all come from a middle-aged woman in good health.

This chain joins TRBV29-1 and TRBJ1-4; TRBD1 aligns across 7 bases. Germline CDR1 SQVTM, CDR2 ANQGSEA. The CDR3 sequence is 14 residues long. The junction had 5 bases not matched to a gene; V was cut back by 7 bases and J by 0 bases. The CDR3 reads CSGRQGATNEKLFF. The CDR3 coding sequence is TGCAGCGGCCGGCAGGGGGCAACTAATGAAAAACTGTTTTTT.

There are a few counts of this clonotype. V and J are TRBV27 and TRBJ1-6; D is unclear. V lost 11 bases and J lost 0, with 8 bases in between. Germline lookup yields CDR1 MNHEY and CDR2 SMNVEV (reference sequence). The CDR3 is made up of 13 amino acids. The CDR3 DNA sequence: TGTGCCGTCGGGAGCTCCTATAATTCACCCCTCCACTTT. Amino acid sequence: CAVGSSYNSPLHF.

This chain uses TRBV7-2 with TRBJ1-4; the D is unclear. There are 15 residues in the CDR3. CDR1 SGHTA and CDR2 FQGNSA come from the germline V gene. The V gene lost 1 base and the J gene lost 3 bases, with 9 bases spanning the gap. The CDR3 is CASSLGSTANEKLFF. DNA of the CDR3: TGTGCCAGCAGCTTAGGCTCGACTGCTAATGAAAAACTGTTTTTT.

The chain carries TRBV20-1 and TRBJ2-5, with D uncertain. Trimming shortened V by 5 bases and J by 11 bases, and 18 bases separated the two germline ends. There are 12 residues in the CDR3. The germline V gene encodes CDR1 DFQATT and CDR2 SNEGSKA (reference sequence). In DNA, the CDR3 is TGCAGTGCTCAACGTGATTCCTATGAGCAGTACTTC. Protein product: CSAQRDSYEQYF.

A remark on this clonotype: A much larger clone is a single base away; this may be a read error. The chain combines TRBV6-2 or TRBV6-3 with TRBJ1-4; D is uncertain. V was clipped by 6 bases and J by 8 bases, with 10 bases between them. Looked up from germline, CDR1 is MNHEY and CDR2 is SVGEGT. The CDR3 consists of 12 residues. In DNA, the CDR3 is TGTGCCAGCAGCCAAGATTGGGAAAAACTGTTTTTT. Encoded protein: CASSQDWEKLFF.

The chain carries TRBV9 and TRBJ2-3, with TRBD2 matching over 7 bases. Germline CDR1 reads SGDLS; CDR2 reads YYNGEE. CDR3 size: 13 residues. J gave up 10 bases and V 2 bases, and 7 bases lay outside the gene matches. CDR3 amino acids: CASSVQTSAAQYF. DNA for the CDR3: TGTGCCAGCAGCGTTCAAACTAGCGCGGCGCAGTATTTT.